This TCR beta chain was retrieved from a study of blood T cells in healthy people across ages. Study observations and caveats: There were more naive CD4+ cells and higher diversity in long-lived donors than in aged donors.

There are a few counts of this clonotype. The antigen remains undetermined. Trimming removed 6 bases from V and 1 base from J; junction bases left unmatched: 4. The CDR3 is 16 residues long. CDR1 and CDR2 (germline): MDHEN, SYDVKM. Primed by a sample-barcoded 5' primer and a J-beta primer mix, a second PCR proceeded for about 7 to 11 cycles. With 12 random nucleotides, a template-switch adaptor tagged each individual cDNA molecule. One entry per CDR3 protein, called by TCRdb with MiXCR from the 5' RACE reads. The sample carries some 1.5 million distinct CDR3 sequences, 28% recorded once. The V call is TRBV28, the J call TRBJ1-4, with 11 bases fitting TRBD1. The sequence came from a woman aged 25 to 45 in good health. The source material was blood. CDR3 sequence reads: CASRKGQGVTNEKLFF. The CDR3 nucleotides read TGTGCCAGCAGGAAGGGACAGGGGGTAACTAATGAAAAACTGTTTTTT.